The 13 T cell receptor beta chains presented below share a single source sample, sequenced in a study of T-cell reconstitution after alpha-beta-depleted transplantation in children. As it was prepared, the TCRbeta library received unique molecular identifiers. In TCRdb, the PCR reads were re-called with MiXCR into one record per CDR3 protein. The table shows over 550,000 distinct CDR3 sequences, with approximately 10% occurring only once. The sample here was PBMCs from the stem cell graft donor, taken from the stem cell graft. The receptors here all came from a human donor who donated a stem cell graft to a child with acute myeloid leukemia.

This clonotype appeared many times. This chain joins TRBV18 and TRBJ2-7, with TRBD2 matching over 11 bases. The ends lost 4 bases at V and 0 bases at J; junction bases unmatched: 5. The CDR3 covers 16 residues. Germline values: CDR1 KGHSH, CDR2 LQKENI. CDR3 nucleotide sequence: TGTGCCAGCTCACTGACTAGCGGGATACACTCCTACGAGCAGTACTTC. Its protein product is CASSLTSGIHSYEQYF.

This chain joins TRBV7-9 and TRBJ1-1; D might be TRBD1 (6 bases). CDR1 and CDR2 from the germline V gene are SEHNR and FQNEAQ (reference sequence). The CDR3 totals 16 residues. V was cut by 5 bases and J by 1 base, with 17 bases left in between. CDR3 nucleotides: TGTGCCAGCAGCCCAGACTCCGGGGGGGCGAACACTGAAGCTTTCTTT. This codes for CASSPDSGGANTEAFF. Using reference TRBV7-9 and TRBJ1-1 for the parts outside the CDR3, the full variable domain is DTGVSQNPRHKITKRGQNVTFRCDPISEHNRLYWYRQTLGQGPEFLTYFQNEAQLEKSRLLSDRFSAERPKGSFSTLEIQRTEQGDSAMYLCASSPDSGGANTEAFFGQGTRLTVV.

The V gene is TRBV3-1, the J gene TRBJ2-3, with 7 positions matching TRBD2. This CDR3 is 13 amino acids long. Germline assignment: CDR1 LGHDT and CDR2 YNNKEL (reference sequence). V gave up 2 bases and J gave up 6 bases; unmatched junction bases: 2. The chain's CDR3 is CASSQRGVDTQYF. CDR3 sequence (DNA): TGTGCCAGCAGCCAACGGGGGGTGGATACGCAGTATTTT.

The rearrangement uses TRBV7-3 and TRBJ2-6; D is perhaps TRBD2 (5 bases). Trimming removed 2 bases from V and 0 bases from J, with 14 bases in between. The CDR3 covers 18 residues. Germline lookup yields CDR1 SGHTA and CDR2 FQGTGA. The CDR3 DNA sequence: TGTGCCAGCAGCTTACAACCGGGAATAGGCTCTGGGGCCAACGTCCTGACTTTC. This encodes CASSLQPGIGSGANVLTF.

The chain links TRBV3-1 to TRBJ1-2, with 8 nucleotides matching TRBD1. There are 15 residues in the CDR3. The trim removed 3 bases at V and 5 bases at J, leaving 8 bases unmatched. The germline V gene encodes CDR1 LGHDT and CDR2 YNNKEL (reference sequence). DNA of the CDR3: TGTGCCAGCAGCCATGCGACCGGGACAGGTTATGGCTACACCTTC. Translating gives CASSHATGTGYGYTF.

In its sample, this clonotype was seen many times. J is TRBJ2-3 and V is TRBV10-2; D may be TRBD2 (6 bases). Germline assignment: CDR1 WSHSY and CDR2 SAAADI. Trimming removed 1 base at V and 4 bases at J, with 21 bases between. The CDR3 covers 18 residues. The CDR3 coding sequence is TGCGCCAGCAGTGAGTGGATAAATCGTCGGTCGGGGGCAGATACGCAGTATTTT. This codes for CASSEWINRRSGADTQYF.

This clonotype came up many times. The genes are TRBV20-1 and TRBJ2-1; 14 bases line up with TRBD2. CDR3 length: 16 residues. J was trimmed by 2 bases and V by 5 bases; bases with no gene match: 5. CDR1 DFQATT and CDR2 SNEGSKA come from the germline V gene (reference sequence). CDR3 region: CSAPGTSGSAYNEQFF. Written as DNA, the CDR3 is TGCAGTGCTCCGGGGACTAGCGGGAGCGCCTACAATGAGCAGTTCTTC.

Many counts were recorded for this clonotype. This chain connects TRBV6-4 to TRBJ1-5; D is perhaps TRBD1 (5 bases). From germline, CDR1 is MRHNA and CDR2 SNTAGT. This CDR3 spans 16 amino acids. Trimming cost V 4 bases and J 4 bases, with 17 bases left between them. This chain's CDR3 is CASSGMPGPPNQPQHF. CDR3 nucleotides: TGTGCCAGCAGTGGTATGCCGGGACCCCCAAATCAGCCCCAGCATTTT.

This clonotype has more than one count but fewer than ten. The chain links TRBV2 to TRBJ1-6; 8 positions match TRBD1. CDR3 size: 11 residues. J gave up 16 bases and V 7 bases, and 6 bases lay outside the gene matches. Germline V CDR1 and CDR2: SNHLY, FYNNEI. The CDR3 DNA sequence: TGTGCCAGCACCGAGACAGGGGCTCTCCACTTT. Encoded protein: CASTETGALHF.

The chain recombines TRBV20-1 with TRBJ1-4; a possible D gene is TRBD1 (6 bases). V lost 0 bases and J lost 8, with 13 bases in between. The CDR3 is 14 residues long. Germline CDR1 is DFQATT and CDR2 is SNEGSKA (reference sequence). The CDR3 nucleotides read TGCAGTGCTAGAGAGGTCAGGGGAGGGGAAAAACTGTTTTTT. As protein: CSAREVRGGEKLFF.

This clonotype has ten or more counts. V and J are TRBV4-1 and TRBJ2-1; D is undetermined. This CDR3 has 14 amino acids. Per the germline V gene, CDR1 is MGHRA and CDR2 is YSYEKL. V lost 1 base and J 6 bases, leaving 10 bases between the germline ends. The CDR3 DNA sequence: TGCGCCAGCAGCCAAGTGCTGCCAGCCAATGAGCAGTTCTTC. This codes for CASSQVLPANEQFF.

In its sample, this clonotype was seen a few times. The J gene is TRBJ2-7, the V gene TRBV28; 8 bases line up with TRBD1. Germline V gene sequence: CDR1 MDHEN, CDR2 SYDVKM. This CDR3 is built from 15 residues. J lost 0 bases, V lost 3 bases, and 4 bases had no gene match. The CDR3 region is CASSLTGVGSYEQYF. CDR3 DNA: TGTGCCAGCAGTTTGACAGGGGTGGGCTCCTACGAGCAGTACTTC.

Ten or more counts support this clonotype. V usage is TRBV6-2 or TRBV6-3 and J usage is TRBJ2-4, with TRBD2 matching over 7 bases. Trimming at V came to 0 bases and at J to 7 bases, leaving 0 bases not matched to a gene. This CDR3 region has 13 residues. Germline loops: CDR1 MNHEY, CDR2 SVGEGT. CDR3 nucleotide sequence: TGTGCCAGCAGTTACTCGGGGGGGAACATTCAGTACTTC. It encodes CASSYSGGNIQYF.